This T cell receptor (beta chain) was sequenced for a study of regulatory T cells in long-lasting Graves disease. Study summary: Persistent cases took antithyroid drugs over 5 years and stayed TSH receptor antibody positive.

Documented time point: persistent/refractory GD, antithyroid drugs over 5 years with positive TRAb. From PBMCs, RNA was extracted and then used to make the TCR library. Findings and limits, study-wide: Accuracy was possibly reduced by small sample size. With persistent disease, TRBV28, TRBJ1-2 and TRBJ2-5 were the favored segments. Study was limited to peripheral blood, excluding thyroid tissue.

According to the study, TCR beta libraries were built with iRepertoire HTBI primers and CDR3-region Arm-PCR. Each CDR3 protein gets one entry after TCRdb re-called the multiplex PCR reads with MiXCR. The profile shows some 340,000 distinct CDR3 sequences, roughly 23% of them singletons. A note on this clonotype: Its specificity is unknown.

This CDR3 is 16 amino acids long. V gave up 3 bases and J gave up 2 bases; unmatched junction bases: 10. Germline V lookup: CDR1 SGHDN, CDR2 FVKESK. Sequences were derived from peripheral blood mononuclear cells (PBMCs), sampled when the disease was refractory, from a patient treated with antithyroid drugs. The chain carries TRBV14 and TRBJ2-7; 7 positions match TRBD1. The TCR originated in a woman aged 40 to 55 with Graves disease. CDR3 DNA sequence: TGTGCCAGCAGCCACCTGACAGGGAACTCACCCTACGAGCAGTACTTC. It translates to CASSHLTGNSPYEQYF.